The clone carrying this T cell receptor beta chain was seen many times. These data originate in a study of early T cells in non-severe SARS-CoV-2 infection. CDR3 length equals 14 residues. Germline CDR1 and CDR2: DFQATT and SNEGSKA (reference sequence). Trimming removed 3 bases from V and 2 bases from J, with 12 bases in between. As part of library construction, unique molecular identifiers were attached to individual cDNA molecules. TCRdb ran MiXCR on the 5' RACE reads and lists one entry per CDR3 protein. Of nearly 110,000 distinct CDR3 sequences listed, 11% are singletons. The sequence was collected from an adult who was a healthcare worker with PCR-confirmed SARS-CoV-2 infection or an uninfected control (not recorded which). The specimen was whole blood. This chain uses TRBV20-1 with TRBJ2-3, with D possibly being TRBD2 (5 bases). CDR3 amino acids: CSASRQRFTDTQYF. CDR3 nucleotides: TGCAGTGCTAGTCGGCAGCGGTTCACAGATACGCAGTATTTT.